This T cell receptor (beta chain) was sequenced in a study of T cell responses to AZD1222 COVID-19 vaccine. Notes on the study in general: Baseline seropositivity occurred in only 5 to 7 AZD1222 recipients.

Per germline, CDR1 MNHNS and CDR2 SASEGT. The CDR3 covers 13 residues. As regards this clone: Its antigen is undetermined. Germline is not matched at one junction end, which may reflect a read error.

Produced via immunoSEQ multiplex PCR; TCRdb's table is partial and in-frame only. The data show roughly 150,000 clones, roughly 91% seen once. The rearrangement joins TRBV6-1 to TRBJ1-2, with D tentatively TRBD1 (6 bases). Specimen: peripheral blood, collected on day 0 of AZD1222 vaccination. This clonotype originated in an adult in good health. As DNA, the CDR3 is TGTGCCAGCAGAGAAGGGGGGAGCTATGGCTACACCTTC. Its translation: CASREGGSYGYTF.